The 18 T cell receptor beta chains reported below all come from one sample, sequenced in a study of control samples from healthy donors and cancer patients. Only in-frame clones appear in the TCRdb table, and some are missing; sequencing was by immunoSEQ multiplex PCR. The sample gives 100,000 to 150,000 clones, approximately 90% of which show up once; roughly 9.4% is in the top ten. The specimen was blood. These receptors all stem from a man aged 18-30 years in good health.

This clone was detected only once. The chain employs TRBV6-5 and TRBJ2-7, with D possibly TRBD1 on 6 matching bases. Trimming left V 6 bases short and J 5 bases short, with 17 bases between. The CDR3 is made up of 14 amino acids. Germline V gene sequence: CDR1 MNHEY, CDR2 SVGAGI. As DNA, the CDR3 is TGTGCCAGCAGGTTATCAACAGGGTTCAACGAGCAGTACTTC. Protein: CASRLSTGFNEQYF.

The rearrangement uses TRBV14 and TRBJ1-2, with no clear D. There are 13 residues in the CDR3. Per the germline V gene, CDR1 is SGHDN and CDR2 is FVKESK. V gave up 2 bases and J gave up 8 bases, with 12 bases separating them. The CDR3 region is CASSQPTGRGYTF. CDR3 sequence (DNA): TGTGCCAGCAGCCAACCGACGGGGAGGGGCTACACCTTC.

The chain combines TRBV7-3 with TRBJ2-2; D is possibly TRBD2 (6 bases). The germline CDR1 and CDR2 sequences are SGHTA and FQGTGA. The CDR3 is 14 amino acids. Trimming shortened V by 3 bases and J by 4 bases, and 9 bases separated the two germline ends. The CDR3 loop is CASSLLGGTGELFF. DNA for the CDR3: TGTGCCAGCAGCTTGTTGGGGGGCACCGGGGAGCTGTTTTTT.

V gene TRBV5-4 combines with J gene TRBJ1-2; TRBD1 aligns across 7 bases. Germline assignment: CDR1 SGHNT and CDR2 YYREEE (reference sequence). With V trimmed by 2 bases and J by 1 base, 2 bases remained unmatched. The CDR3 runs to 14 residues. DNA for the CDR3: TGTGCCAGCAGCTTTGGGACAGATAACTATGGCTACACCTTC. Translation gives CASSFGTDNYGYTF.

The chain recombines TRBV5-1 with TRBJ2-3; D may be TRBD1 or TRBD2 (5 bases each). CDR3 size: 15 residues. CDR1 and CDR2 from the germline V gene are SGHRS and YFSETQ. Deletions cut 2 bases from V and 6 bases from J, with 16 bases between. CDR3 residues: CASSFTPGTADTQYF. CDR3 nucleotide sequence: TGCGCCAGCAGCTTTACACCAGGGACCGCTGATACGCAGTATTTT. Full variable domain (missing parts from reference TRBV5-1 and TRBJ2-3): KAGVTQTPRYLIKTRGQQVTLSCSPISGHRSVSWYQQTPGQGLQFLFEYFSETQRNKGNFPGRFSGRQFSNSRSEMNVSTLELGDSALYLCASSFTPGTADTQYFGPGTRLTVL.

The J gene is TRBJ1-1, the V gene TRBV6-1, with TRBD1 as a possible D gene (6 bases). The CDR3 sequence is 15 residues long. V was clipped by 3 bases and J by 3 bases, with 14 bases between them. CDR1 is MNHNS, CDR2 SASEGT, per germline. The CDR3 loop reads CASSDPGASDTEAFF. CDR3 bases: TGTGCCAGCAGTGACCCAGGGGCGTCGGACACTGAAGCTTTCTTT.

J is TRBJ2-7 and V is TRBV2; the D gene is possibly TRBD2 (5 bases). Trimming pared 6 bases from V and 5 bases from J, leaving 14 bases between. The germline V gene encodes CDR1 SNHLY and CDR2 FYNNEI. The CDR3 consists of 13 residues. CDR3 sequence: CASRSMGDNEQYF. In nucleotides, the CDR3 is TGTGCCAGCAGGTCCATGGGAGACAACGAGCAGTACTTC.

The chain uses TRBV6-5 and TRBJ2-7; D uncertain. This CDR3 is 14 amino acids long. The V end was cut by 6 bases, the J end by 6 bases, with 18 bases between. Germline CDR1 and CDR2: MNHEY and SVGAGI. CDR3 loop: CASSRLRLVFEQYF. CDR3 nucleotides: TGTGCCAGCAGCCGGCTCCGTCTGGTATTCGAGCAGTACTTC.

The chain recombines TRBV27 with TRBJ1-4; no clear D. Trimming took 4 bases from V and 3 from J, leaving 12 bases between them. The CDR3 runs 15 residues. The germline V gene has CDR1 MNHEY and CDR2 SMNVEV (reference sequence). CDR3 in DNA: TGTGCCAGCAGTTGGGGTGGCAGACCTAATGAAAAACTGTTTTTT. It encodes CASSWGGRPNEKLFF. Using reference TRBV27 and TRBJ1-4 for the parts outside the CDR3, the full variable domain is EAQVTQNPRYLITVTGKKLTVTCSQNMNHEYMSWYRQDPGLGLRQIYYSMNVEVTDKGDVPEGYKVSRKEKRNFPLILESPSPNQTSLYFCASSWGGRPNEKLFFGSGTQLSVL.

The chain combines TRBV27 with TRBJ1-2, with no clear D. Per the germline V gene, CDR1 is MNHEY and CDR2 is SMNVEV (reference sequence). The CDR3 contains 13 residues. Trimming left V 2 bases short and J 10 bases short, with 14 bases between. CDR3 nucleotide sequence: TGTGCCAGCAGTTTAAGGAGCAGTCTCGTCTACACCTTC. This encodes CASSLRSSLVYTF.

The chain combines TRBV5-1 with TRBJ2-7; TRBD1 agrees at 9 bases. CDR1 and CDR2 (germline): SGHRS, YFSETQ. V was clipped by 4 bases and J by 1 base; unmatched bases: 6. This CDR3 comprises 15 residues. The DNA for the CDR3 is TGCGCCAGCAGCCAACAGGGGGCCGTATCCTACGAGCAGTACTTC. This translates into CASSQQGAVSYEQYF.

This sequence joins TRBV6-5 and TRBJ1-2; 7 nucleotides line up with TRBD1. CDR1 and CDR2 (germline): MNHEY, SVGAGI. Germline trimming cut 5 bases from V and 4 bases from J; bases unmatched to any gene: 7. CDR3 length equals 14 residues. CDR3: CASSPGQPTYGYTF. DNA of the CDR3: TGTGCCAGCAGTCCGGGACAGCCCACCTATGGCTACACCTTC.

V gene TRBV6-1 combines with J gene TRBJ1-2; D ambiguous. The CDR3 covers 16 residues. From germline, CDR1 is MNHNS and CDR2 SASEGT. V was cut by 0 bases and J by 4 bases, with 15 bases left in between. Here the CDR3 reads CASSEASLTPSYGYTF. DNA of the CDR3: TGTGCCAGCAGTGAAGCTTCACTTACACCTAGCTATGGCTACACCTTC.

The CDR3 loop reads CASSTTGKSTEAFF. For the CDR3, the DNA is TGTGCCAGTAGTACAACAGGGAAAAGCACTGAAGCTTTCTTT. This chain uses TRBV19 with TRBJ1-1; TRBD1 might be the D (6 bases). CDR1 LNHDA and CDR2 SQIVND come from the germline V gene (reference sequence). Trimming stripped 4 bases from V and 4 bases from J, with 13 bases between. This CDR3 region has 14 residues.

J is TRBJ1-1 and V is TRBV6-5; D is possibly TRBD1 (5 bases). Germline CDR1 reads MNHEY; CDR2 reads SVGAGI. V lost 6 bases and J lost 4, with 12 bases in between. The CDR3 covers 13 residues. The CDR3 DNA reads TGTGCCAGCAGCCCCTATGACAGCACTGAAGCTTTCTTT. It yields the protein CASSPYDSTEAFF.

V is TRBV5-3 and J is TRBJ2-3, with TRBD1 identical over 7 bases. TRBV5-3 is filed as an ORF, its function uncertain. The J segment lost 6 bases and the V segment lost 0 bases, leaving 10 bases of the junction unmatched. This CDR3 has 16 amino acids. CDR3 amino acids: CARSLVGQITPDTQYF. CDR3 DNA: TGTGCCAGAAGCTTGGTGGGACAGATCACCCCCGATACGCAGTATTTT.

The gene calls are TRBV5-5 and TRBJ2-3, with D hard to call. The V end was cut by 3 bases, the J end by 0 bases, with 5 bases between. Germline assignment: CDR1 SGHKS and CDR2 YYEKEE (reference sequence). This CDR3 has 13 residues. For the CDR3, the DNA is TGTGCCAGCAGCTCACTTAGCACAGATACGCAGTATTTT. As protein: CASSSLSTDTQYF.

The chain has TRBV4-1 and TRBJ1-5; D ambiguous. The CDR3 totals 15 residues. The V gene's germline CDR1 is MGHRA and CDR2 YSYEKL. With 1 base removed from V and 2 bases from J, the gap between germline ends came to 9 bases. The CDR3 DNA reads as TGCGCCAGCAGCCAAGGTTTCTGGGGCAATCAGCCCCAGCATTTT. This gives the protein CASSQGFWGNQPQHF.